One and the same sample provided the 15 T cell receptor beta chains below, sequenced in a study of metastatic and nonmetastatic thyroid tumors. All patients were untreated before thyroid surgery. TCRdb re-called the PCR reads with MiXCR. Among fewer than 50,000 clones listed, 15% to 20% were seen once. Sequences were obtained from blood. The receptors here all came from a female donor with papillary thyroid cancer or a benign thyroid nodule (not recorded which). Some clones in this sample may be carry-over from other donors' samples.

This clone has just a few counts. The V call is TRBV12-3 or TRBV12-4, the J call TRBJ2-1; 10 positions agree with TRBD2. The CDR3 totals 14 residues. V was clipped by 6 bases and J by 7 bases; unmatched bases: 6. The CDR3 sequence: CASRSGTSVNEQFF. The CDR3 bases are TGTGCCAGCAGATCCGGGACTAGCGTAAATGAGCAGTTCTTC.

This clone was seen at least ten times. The chain employs TRBV4-1 and TRBJ1-1, with D tentatively TRBD1 (6 bases). CDR1 and CDR2 from the germline V gene are MGHRA and YSYEKL. There are 15 residues in the CDR3. Trimming took 4 bases from V and 1 from J, leaving 13 bases between them. In nucleotides, the CDR3 is TGCGCCAGCAGCCCCGAACAGGGACGGAACACTGAAGCTTTCTTT. Residues: CASSPEQGRNTEAFF.

This clone was observed many times. This sequence joins TRBV10-3 and TRBJ2-3; 11 bases are a match to TRBD2. The CDR3 has 16 residues. Unmatched junction bases numbered 3, after V lost 4 bases and J lost 0 bases. Germline V CDR1 and CDR2: ENHRY, SYGVKD. The CDR3 sequence: CAISGASGGSTDTQYF. CDR3 in DNA: TGTGCCATCAGTGGGGCTAGCGGGGGGAGCACAGATACGCAGTATTTT.

Many counts were recorded for this clone. The chain couples TRBV29-1 to TRBJ1-4; D ambiguous. The germline gives CDR1 SQVTM, CDR2 ANQGSEA. The CDR3 has 11 amino acids. The germline V and J ends were trimmed by 0 bases and 6 bases, with 2 bases remaining between them. The CDR3 reads CSVEDYEKLFF. DNA for the CDR3: TGCAGCGTTGAAGATTATGAAAAACTGTTTTTT.

CDR3 amino acids: CASSSPGQRNTEAFF. Written as DNA, the CDR3 is TGTGCCAGCAGTTCCCCGGGACAGAGAAACACTGAAGCTTTCTTT. This rearrangement joins TRBV7-2 to TRBJ1-1; 7 nucleotides match TRBD1. Trimming took 6 bases from V and 2 from J; bases not matched to a gene: 9. Germline assignment: CDR1 SGHTA and CDR2 FQGNSA. This CDR3 has 15 residues.

This clone was counted ten times or more. CDR3 DNA: TGTGCCAGCAGTGAATTGGCAGGGGGATTCGGCACTGAAGCTTTCTTT. This gives the protein CASSELAGGFGTEAFF. This chain connects TRBV2 to TRBJ1-1, with TRBD1 matching 7 bases. The CDR3 sequence is 16 residues long. Germline CDR1 reads SNHLY; CDR2 reads FYNNEI. V was pared by 2 bases and J by 4 bases, with 10 bases of the junction left unmatched.

This clone was detected only a few times. This sequence joins TRBV10-3 and TRBJ2-3; 11 bases are a match to TRBD2. Germline CDR1 and CDR2: ENHRY and SYGVKD. The V and J ends lost 3 bases and 4 bases, in that order; junction bases with no gene match: 6. The CDR3 is made up of 16 amino acids. The CDR3 sequence is CAISDTSGRGPDTQYF. CDR3 in DNA: TGTGCCATCAGTGACACTAGCGGGAGAGGTCCAGATACGCAGTATTTT.

This chain uses TRBV11-2 with TRBJ2-1; 13 bases agree with TRBD2. V shed 5 bases and J 5 bases; nucleotides not matched to a gene: 6. This CDR3 has 16 amino acids. CDR1 and CDR2 from the germline V gene are SGHAT and FQNNGV. For the CDR3, the DNA is TGTGCCAGCAGCGGACAACTAGCGGGGGGGCACAATGAGCAGTTCTTC. Encoded protein: CASSGQLAGGHNEQFF.

This clone was seen ten or more times. The chain has TRBV12-5 and TRBJ2-7, with D maybe TRBD1 (5 bases). The CDR3 contains 13 residues. Germline V lookup: CDR1 LGHNT, CDR2 FRNRAP. Trimming cost V 7 bases and J 2 bases, with 12 bases left between them. The CDR3 DNA reads TGTGCTAGTGAACAGGACCTCACCTACGAGCAGTACTTC. Amino acids: CASEQDLTYEQYF.

The V and J genes are TRBV27 and TRBJ1-6, with D possibly matching TRBD1 (6 bases). Deletions cut 2 bases from V and 8 bases from J, with 16 bases between. Germline-derived CDR1 and CDR2 are MNHEY and SMNVEV (reference sequence). The CDR3 sequence is 16 residues long. The CDR3 is CASSLQGRSSYSPLHF. The CDR3 region has the DNA TGTGCCAGCAGTTTACAGGGGAGGAGTAGTTATTCACCCCTCCACTTT.

This clone was detected many times. The V call is TRBV7-3, the J call TRBJ1-1; D unclear. Germline lookup yields CDR1 SGHTA and CDR2 FQGTGA. V was pared by 5 bases and J by 3 bases, with 10 bases between. The CDR3 is made up of 13 amino acids. The CDR3 region is CASSKPPDTEAFF. In DNA form, the CDR3 reads TGTGCCAGCAGCAAACCCCCGGACACTGAAGCTTTCTTT. The complete variable domain, with remaining parts taken from reference TRBV7-3 and TRBJ1-1, reads GAGVSQTPSNKVTEKGKYVELRCDPISGHTALYWYRQSLGQGPEFLIYFQGTGAADDSGLPNDRFFAVRPEGSVSTLKIQRTERGDSAVYLCASSKPPDTEAFFGQGTRLTVV.

The chain is built from TRBV27 and TRBJ2-7; tentative D call: TRBD1 (6 bases). Germline V gives CDR1 MNHEY, CDR2 SMNVEV (reference sequence). V lost 5 bases, J lost 3 bases, and 14 bases lay in between. The length of the CDR3 is 14 residues. Here the CDR3 reads CASSPGTLNYEQYF. For the CDR3, the DNA is TGTGCCAGCAGTCCCGGGACACTGAACTACGAGCAGTACTTC.

This chain joins TRBV5-8 and TRBJ2-2; 11 bases are a match to TRBD1. J gave up 7 bases and V 9 bases, and 5 bases lay outside the gene matches. The CDR3 loop spans 13 amino acids. Germline V gene sequence: CDR1 SGHTS, CDR2 YDEGEE. The CDR3 bases are TGTGCCACCGGGACAGGGGGGTTCGGGGAGCTGTTTTTT. This sequence encodes CATGTGGFGELFF.

V is TRBV10-3 and J is TRBJ2-2; 7 bases are shared with TRBD2. V was clipped by 3 bases and J by 4 bases; unmatched bases: 17. Germline V lookup: CDR1 ENHRY, CDR2 SYGVKD. The CDR3 has 19 amino acids. Here the CDR3 reads CAISDLEGGITPSTGELFF. The CDR3 DNA reads TGTGCCATCAGTGATTTGGAGGGAGGGATAACACCAAGCACCGGGGAGCTGTTTTTT.

This clone came up many times. The chain combines TRBV4-2 with TRBJ2-2; 8 bases map to TRBD2. Per the germline V gene, CDR1 is LGHNA and CDR2 is YNFKEQ. J gave up 4 bases and V 5 bases, and 15 bases lay outside the gene matches. The CDR3 runs 18 residues. CDR3 sequence: CASSEYLPLAGSTGELFF. The CDR3, as DNA: TGTGCCAGCAGCGAGTACCTTCCTTTAGCGGGGAGCACCGGGGAGCTGTTTTTT.